These 5 T cell receptor beta chains originate from one sample sequenced in a study of technical replicates of blood from a few donors. Assay: immunoSEQ multiplex PCR; the TCRdb copy retains only in-frame clones and omits some. The table includes approximately 73,000 clones, roughly 96% detected once. Sequencing was carried out using T cells isolated from PBMCs. Receptors originate from a human donor in good health.

The chain carries TRBV6-5 and TRBJ2-7, with 10 bases fitting TRBD2. Germline lookup yields CDR1 MNHEY and CDR2 SVGAGI. CDR3 size: 15 residues. V lost 2 bases, J lost 4 bases, and 5 bases stayed unmatched. The CDR3 DNA reads as TGTGCCAGCAGTTACAACAGCGGGAGGGAATACGAGCAGTACTTC. It translates to CASSYNSGREYEQYF.

The chain carries TRBV6-1 and TRBJ1-2, with TRBD1 identical over 9 bases. V dropped 4 bases and J dropped 4; count of bases not matched to a gene: 7. Per germline, CDR1 MNHNS and CDR2 SASEGT. The CDR3 extends over 15 amino acids. CDR3 amino acids: CASSGTGGRAYGYTF. Here the CDR3 DNA reads TGTGCCAGCAGTGGTACAGGGGGCCGAGCCTATGGCTACACCTTC.

The chain links TRBV5-1 to TRBJ2-1; 8 bases are a match to TRBD1. CDR1 is SGHRS, CDR2 YFSETQ, per germline. V shed 6 bases and J 2 bases; nucleotides not matched to a gene: 4. CDR3 length equals 14 residues. The CDR3 DNA reads as TGCGCCAGCACCCGACAGGGGACCTACAATGAGCAGTTCTTC. It is translated as CASTRQGTYNEQFF.

The CDR3 region is CASSSQRTGDGYTF. The CDR3 coding sequence is TGTGCCAGCAGCTCCCAGAGGACAGGGGATGGCTACACCTTC. The chain recombines TRBV11-2 with TRBJ1-2; 9 nucleotides line up with TRBD1. Germline V gene sequence: CDR1 SGHAT, CDR2 FQNNGV. This CDR3 spans 14 amino acids. V trimming: 4 bases; J trimming: 6 bases; junction bases outside the gene matches: 6.

About this clone: A read error may account for a junction end that differs from germline. CDR3 in DNA: TGCGCCAGCAGCTTGAACGGACAGGGGGCGCCGGGAACGGCCTATGAGCAGTACTTC. It codes for CASSLNGQGAPGTAYEQYF. V gene TRBV5-1 combines with J gene TRBJ2-7, with 11 bases matching TRBD1. Per the germline V gene, CDR1 is SGHRS and CDR2 is YFSETQ. The CDR3 covers 19 residues.